What follows is one TCR beta chain and its context. Here immunoSEQ multiplex PCR was the method, and the copy in TCRdb shows in-frame clones only, minus some. The sample has about 88,000 clones, 92% seen once; the top ten hold roughly 1.4%. V lost 3 bases and J lost 6; bases outside the gene matches: 5. There are 15 residues in the CDR3. Per germline, CDR1 SGDLS and CDR2 YYNGEE. The record originates from a study of T cell changes during pregnancy in multiple sclerosis. The sequencing used peripheral blood, collected in the first trimester of pregnancy. The V and J genes are TRBV9 and TRBJ1-5; 11 nucleotides match TRBD1. This sequence originates from a female donor with multiple sclerosis, enrolled in a pregnancy study. CDR3: CASSEAGTGGQPQHF. The CDR3 bases are TGTGCCAGCAGCGAAGCCGGGACAGGGGGTCAGCCCCAGCATTTT.